This is a list of T cell receptor beta chains from one sample in a study of blood T cell repertoires in COVID-19. Only in-frame clones appear in the TCRdb table, and some are missing; sequencing was by immunoSEQ multiplex PCR. The sample shows fewer than 90,000 clones, approximately 85% of them seen only once. Sample: peripheral blood. These receptors came from an older man with acute or convalescent COVID-19. The CDR3 runs from the conserved cysteine through the conserved F or W. D genes are given only for firm matches. The size field is filled for only some rows; it gives once, few, many or a size class.

TRBV21-1,once,TRBJ1-3,NA,CASSKPSTSSGNTIYF,TGTGCCAGCAGCAAACCTTCTACTAGCTCTGGAAACACCATATATTTT
TRBV7-9,NA,TRBJ1-5,NA,CASSPDSLSNQPQHF,TGTGCCAGCAGCCCCGACAGCCTAAGCAATCAGCCCCAGCATTTT
TRBV18,NA,TRBJ1-4,TRBD1,CASSPPRQGGEKLFF,TGTGCCAGCTCACCACCGCGGCAGGGGGGTGAAAAACTGTTTTTT
TRBV19,once,TRBJ1-4,NA,CASSIFSGEKLFF,TGTGCCAGTAGTATTTTTAGCGGGGAAAAACTGTTTTTT
TRBV28,NA,TRBJ2-7,NA,CASSMKSSGVSRFAYEQYF,TGTGCCAGCTCTATGAAAAGCTCCGGGGTCAGCCGATTCGCCTACGAGCAGTACTTC
TRBV24-1,NA,TRBJ2-7,TRBD1,CATSDYTGGGEQYF,TGTGCCACCAGTGATTATACAGGGGGCGGCGAGCAGTACTTC
TRBV19,NA,TRBJ1-3,TRBD1,CASSILGQGVSGNTIYF,TGTGCCAGTAGTATATTGGGACAGGGAGTCTCTGGAAACACCATATATTTT
TRBV24-1,NA,TRBJ1-4,NA,CATPGATNEKLFF,TGTGCCACACCGGGTGCAACTAATGAAAAACTGTTTTTT
TRBV6-5,NA,TRBJ1-2,TRBD1,CATLDRGYGYTF,TGTGCCACCCTAGACAGGGGCTATGGCTACACCTTC
TRBV7-2,once,TRBJ1-6,NA,CASSLVRTDQTNSPLHF,TGTGCCAGCAGCTTAGTCCGGACAGACCAGACTAATTCACCCCTCCACTTT
TRBV6-5,few,TRBJ1-2,TRBD1,CASSSGQAFDYTF,TGTGCCAGCAGTTCCGGACAGGCTTTTGACTACACCTTC
TRBV10-1,NA,TRBJ2-1,NA,CASSEGAYNEQFF,TGCGCCAGCAGTGAAGGAGCCTACAATGAGCAGTTCTTC
TRBV11-2,NA,TRBJ2-5,TRBD2,CASSLSSGETQYF,TGTGCCAGCAGCTTATCTAGCGGTGAGACCCAGTACTTC
TRBV9,NA,TRBJ1-4,NA,CASSTLGGSNEKLFF,TGTGCCAGCAGCACACTGGGAGGGTCCAATGAAAAACTGTTTTTT
TRBV19,NA,TRBJ1-4,NA,CASSRTQATNEKLFF,TGTGCCAGTAGTAGAACACAAGCAACTAATGAAAAACTGTTTTTT
TRBV4-3,NA,TRBJ2-7,NA,CASSQRTGSSYEQYF,TGCGCCAGCAGCCAACGGACTGGAAGCTCCTACGAGCAGTACTTC
TRBV2,NA,TRBJ2-2,TRBD1,CASRGDSNTGELFF,TGTGCCAGCAGAGGGGACAGCAACACCGGGGAGCTGTTTTTT
TRBV19,NA,TRBJ1-1,TRBD1,CATTAIGGTGWLDSEAFF,TGTGCCACTACGGCGATTGGAGGGACAGGGTGGCTTGACTCTGAAGCTTTCTTT
TRBV4-3,NA,TRBJ2-1,TRBD1,CASSQDLPGTGALAEQFF,TGCGCCAGCAGCCAAGATCTCCCCGGGACAGGGGCTCTGGCTGAGCAGTTCTTC
TRBV15,NA,TRBJ1-1,TRBD1,CATTTGEQTEAFF,TGTGCCACCACCACAGGGGAACAGACTGAAGCTTTCTTT
TRBV11-2,few,TRBJ2-5,TRBD1,CASSYRGSETQYF,TGTGCCAGCAGTTACAGGGGGTCAGAGACCCAGTACTTC
TRBV30,NA,TRBJ1-5,NA,CAWSTGTSNQPQHF,TGTGCCTGGAGTACAGGGACAAGCAATCAGCCCCAGCATTTT
TRBV5-1,NA,TRBJ2-2,NA,CASSLGLGVGELFF,TGCGCCAGCAGCTTGGGCCTAGGGGTCGGGGAGCTGTTTTTT
TRBV2,NA,TRBJ2-7,TRBD1,CASSEVGQGSGEQYF,TGTGCCAGCAGTGAGGTGGGACAGGGGTCGGGTGAGCAGTACTTC
TRBV12-3/TRBV12-4,NA,TRBJ1-5,NA,CASSQGPNQPQHF,TGTGCCAGCAGTCAGGGGCCCAATCAGCCCCAGCATTTT
TRBV7-9,NA,TRBJ2-1,TRBD1,CASRLGTGNNEQFF,TGTGCCAGCAGGCTCGGGACAGGAAACAATGAGCAGTTCTTC
TRBV28,NA,TRBJ1-2,NA,CASSSAGAESYGYTF,TGTGCCAGCAGTTCAGCAGGGGCTGAGAGCTATGGCTACACCTTC
TRBV7-8,NA,TRBJ1-5,NA,CASSVGTAGNQPQHF,TGTGCCAGCAGCGTCGGGACTGCAGGGAATCAGCCCCAGCATTTT
TRBV3-1/TRBV3-2,NA,TRBJ2-3,NA,CASSPLSTDTQYF,TGTGCCAGCAGCCCCCTAAGCACGGATACGCAGTATTTT
TRBV27,once,TRBJ2-7,NA,CASSFYGSYEQYF,TGTGCCAGCAGTTTCTACGGCTCCTACGAGCAGTACTTC
TRBV27,NA,TRBJ2-1,NA,CASSFRRYNEQFF,TGTGCCAGCAGTTTCCGCAGATACAATGAGCAGTTCTTC
TRBV28,NA,TRBJ1-5,NA,CATQGPSSNQPQHF,TGTGCCACCCAGGGGCCCTCTAGCAATCAGCCCCAGCATTTT
TRBV6-5,NA,TRBJ2-7,NA,CASSLDYEQYF,TGTGCCAGCAGTCTAGACTACGAGCAGTACTTC
TRBV11-2,NA,TRBJ2-1,TRBD1,CASSLAGTGGYDEQFF,TGTGCCAGCAGCTTAGCCGGGACAGGGGGCTATGATGAGCAGTTCTTC
TRBV29-1,NA,TRBJ1-2,TRBD1,CSVEPTGWNSGYTF,TGCAGCGTCGAGCCGACAGGGTGGAACTCTGGCTACACCTTC
TRBV5-1,NA,TRBJ1-4,TRBD1,CASRMGQNNEKLFF,TGCGCCAGCAGAATGGGACAGAATAATGAAAAACTGTTTTTT
TRBV5-8,NA,TRBJ1-1,NA,CASSFAQANTEAFF,TGTGCCAGCAGCTTCGCACAGGCGAACACTGAAGCTTTCTTT
TRBV6-5,NA,TRBJ1-6,TRBD1,CASTGTGWSSPLHF,TGTGCCAGTACGGGGACAGGTTGGAGTTCACCCCTCCACTTT
TRBV9,NA,TRBJ2-3,TRBD2,CASSVAGGAGGQDTQYF,TGTGCCAGCAGCGTAGCTGGAGGAGCGGGGGGGCAAGATACGCAGTATTTT
TRBV18,NA,TRBJ1-1,TRBD1,CASSPVGQDLGTEAFF,TGTGCCAGCTCACCGGTCGGACAGGATTTAGGCACTGAAGCTTTCTTT
TRBV5-1,once,TRBJ1-2,NA,CASSLDPGMVGYTF,TGCGCCAGCAGCTTGGATCCAGGGATGGTTGGCTACACCTTC
TRBV5-6,once,TRBJ2-5,NA,CASSRLREAETQYF,TGTGCCAGCAGCCGACTCAGGGAGGCAGAGACCCAGTACTTC
TRBV4-1,NA,TRBJ1-1,NA,CASSPRITGGGNTEAFF,TGCGCCAGCAGCCCGAGGATAACAGGCGGGGGGAACACTGAAGCTTTCTTT
TRBV3-1/TRBV3-2,NA,TRBJ2-5,NA,CASSQDNLQETQYF,TGTGCCAGCAGCCAAGATAATCTACAAGAGACCCAGTACTTC
TRBV24-1,NA,TRBJ2-3,NA,CATSDLTPTDTQYF,TGTGCCACCAGTGATTTGACACCCACAGATACGCAGTATTTT